This T cell receptor beta chain derives from a study of beta chain features in type 1 diabetes. Study-wide background: Examined across all samples were some 99 million sorted cells.

Study findings and constraints: Among patients with Type 1 diabetes, TCRB CDR3s were moderately but significantly shorter in every one of the four CD4+ subsets. In patients and controls equally, PCR might favor templates that are shorter.

A CD45RO/CCR7/CD25/CD127/CD95/CD27 panel sorted naive, central memory, regulatory and stem cell-like memory CD4+ cells. Expressed TCRB transcripts were sequenced, since all the RNA that had been isolated was reverse transcribed. Sequencing was performed with immunoSEQ multiplex PCR; in TCRdb, only in-frame clones are kept and a portion is missing. The table includes hundreds of thousands of clones, over 12% detected once. This CDR3 region has 15 residues. J gave up 9 bases and V 4 bases, and 5 bases lay outside the gene matches. Germline values: CDR1 SGHTA, CDR2 FQGNSA. This clone occurred a few times. Its antigen is still unknown.

The V gene is TRBV7-2, the J gene TRBJ2-1, with 14 bases that match TRBD2. The clonotype was recovered from a man between 18 and 29 years old with type 1 diabetes. Sequenced material: naive CD4+ T cells from blood. In DNA, the CDR3 is TGTGCCAGCAGCTCGGGACTAGCGGGAGAGGGTGAGCAGTTCTTC. This gives the protein CASSSGLAGEGEQFF.